This is a list of T cell receptor beta chains from one sample in a study of CD8+CD57+ T cells in acquired aplastic anemia. TCRdb re-analysed the reads in MiXCR, keeping a single row per CDR3 protein. The sample lists fewer than 200,000 distinct CDR3 sequences, under 55% occurring once. Sequenced sample: sorted CD4+, CD8+, or CD8+CD57+ T cells (not recorded which) from PBMCs. These receptors were taken from a human donor with aplastic anemia. Both conserved end residues are part of each CDR3. Each record gives: D gene, clone size, V gene, J gene, CDR3 DNA, CDR3 protein. D genes are given only for firm matches. For some rows the clone size is stated as once, few or many, or as a class when expanded; others skip it.

d_gene: NA; abundance: once; v_gene: TRBV10-2; j_gene: TRBJ2-1; CDR3nt: TGCGCCAGCAGTGAGTCGACTCGGAAGCAGGGAGCCGGCCATGAGCAGTTCTTC; CDR3aa: CASSESTRKQGAGHEQFF
d_gene: TRBD1; abundance: few; v_gene: TRBV27; j_gene: TRBJ2-7; CDR3nt: TGTGCCAGCAGTAGATCCCGGACAGGGGGCTACGAGCAGTATTTC; CDR3aa: CASSRSRTGGYEQYF
d_gene: NA; abundance: many; v_gene: TRBV5-6; j_gene: TRBJ2-5; CDR3nt: TGTGCCAGCAGCCGACAGGATACGGAGACCCAGTACTTC; CDR3aa: CASSRQDTETQYF
d_gene: TRBD2; abundance: NA; v_gene: TRBV25-1; j_gene: TRBJ2-2; CDR3nt: TGTGCCAGCAGTGAATTTGTCAGCGGGGGGGCCGTCGGGGAGCTGTTTTTT; CDR3aa: CASSEFVSGGAVGELFF
d_gene: NA; abundance: many; v_gene: TRBV24-1; j_gene: TRBJ2-3; CDR3nt: TGTGCCACCAGTGATTCCGTCGGGGGTAAAACAGATACGCAGTATTTT; CDR3aa: CATSDSVGGKTDTQYF
d_gene: TRBD1; abundance: many; v_gene: TRBV5-1; j_gene: TRBJ2-2; CDR3nt: TGCGCCAGCGATACGACAGGGATCAGCACCGGGGAGCTGTTTTTT; CDR3aa: CASDTTGISTGELFF
d_gene: NA; abundance: many; v_gene: TRBV5-4; j_gene: TRBJ2-7; CDR3nt: TGTGCCAGCAGCTTGAGACAGAGCTCCTACGAGCAGTACTTC; CDR3aa: CASSLRQSSYEQYF
d_gene: NA; abundance: many; v_gene: TRBV7-9; j_gene: TRBJ1-3; CDR3nt: TGTGCCAGCAGCTTAGCGTCAGGACTCACGGGAAACACCATATATTTT; CDR3aa: CASSLASGLTGNTIYF
d_gene: NA; abundance: NA; v_gene: TRBV10-1; j_gene: TRBJ2-1; CDR3nt: TGCGCCAGCAGTGGACAGGAGCCCTACAATGAGCAGTTCTTC; CDR3aa: CASSGQEPYNEQFF
d_gene: TRBD1; abundance: NA; v_gene: TRBV20-1; j_gene: TRBJ2-7; CDR3nt: TGCAGTGCTTCGGACAGGAGCTCCTACGAGCAGTACTTC; CDR3aa: CSASDRSSYEQYF
d_gene: NA; abundance: many; v_gene: TRBV12-5; j_gene: TRBJ1-1; CDR3nt: TGTGCTAGTGGTTTGGGACAGGCTGAAGCTTTCTTT; CDR3aa: CASGLGQAEAFF
d_gene: NA; abundance: few; v_gene: TRBV2; j_gene: TRBJ2-7; CDR3nt: TGTGCCAGCAAGGCGGGGTTCTCCTACGAGCAGTACTTC; CDR3aa: CASKAGFSYEQYF
d_gene: NA; abundance: NA; v_gene: TRBV2; j_gene: TRBJ1-3; CDR3nt: TGTGCCAGCACCCCGAAGCAGGGAAACACCATATATTTT; CDR3aa: CASTPKQGNTIYF
d_gene: TRBD1; abundance: NA; v_gene: TRBV25-1; j_gene: TRBJ1-6; CDR3nt: TGTGCCAGCAGTGACTTTGGGACAGGGGTGGATTCACCCCTCCACTTT; CDR3aa: CASSDFGTGVDSPLHF
d_gene: TRBD1; abundance: NA; v_gene: TRBV7-3; j_gene: TRBJ1-2; CDR3nt: TGTGCCAGCAGCCCGGCCGGGACAGGGGACTACTATGGCTACACCTTC; CDR3aa: CASSPAGTGDYYGYTF
d_gene: NA; abundance: NA; v_gene: TRBV27; j_gene: TRBJ1-2; CDR3nt: TGTGCCAGCATTCCGGGGATGGGCTACACCTTC; CDR3aa: CASIPGMGYTF
d_gene: NA; abundance: many; v_gene: TRBV5-8; j_gene: TRBJ2-7; CDR3nt: TGTGCCAGCAGCTTGGAGGGACACGTCTACGAGCAGTACTTC; CDR3aa: CASSLEGHVYEQYF
d_gene: TRBD2; abundance: NA; v_gene: TRBV4-2; j_gene: TRBJ2-3; CDR3nt: TGTGTCAGCAGCCAAGATCGGGCTAGCGGGGGGGCTTCAGCAGATACGCAGTATTTT; CDR3aa: CVSSQDRASGGASADTQYF
d_gene: NA; abundance: NA; v_gene: TRBV19; j_gene: TRBJ1-5; CDR3nt: TGTGCCAGTAGTATGAGGAGACAATGGGGACAGCCCCAGCATTTT; CDR3aa: CASSMRRQWGQPQHF
d_gene: TRBD2; abundance: many; v_gene: TRBV20-1; j_gene: TRBJ2-3; CDR3nt: TGCAGTGCCGAGAGCCTAGCGGGGGATGCAGATACGCAGTATTTT; CDR3aa: CSAESLAGDADTQYF
d_gene: TRBD1; abundance: many; v_gene: TRBV20-1; j_gene: TRBJ2-7; CDR3nt: TGCAGTGCTAGTCCCACAATGCGGGACAGGATGCACGAGCAGTACTTC; CDR3aa: CSASPTMRDRMHEQYF
d_gene: NA; abundance: many; v_gene: TRBV2; j_gene: TRBJ2-5; CDR3nt: TGTGCCAGCAGCCTTGAGGGGGGAATCCAGGGGGCCCAGTACTTC; CDR3aa: CASSLEGGIQGAQYF
d_gene: TRBD1; abundance: NA; v_gene: TRBV10-3; j_gene: TRBJ1-2; CDR3nt: TGTGCCATCAGTGAGGGGCAGGGGGAGACCTATGGCTACACCTTC; CDR3aa: CAISEGQGETYGYTF
d_gene: TRBD1; abundance: NA; v_gene: TRBV20-1; j_gene: TRBJ1-4; CDR3nt: TGCAGTGCTCTCTGGTGGGACAGGGGCAGTGCTAATGAAAAACTGTTTTTT; CDR3aa: CSALWWDRGSANEKLFF
d_gene: NA; abundance: many; v_gene: TRBV12-3/TRBV12-4; j_gene: TRBJ1-5; CDR3nt: TGTGCCAGCAGTCCCCCCAGGGGCGGAAATCAGCCCCAGCATTTT; CDR3aa: CASSPPRGGNQPQHF
d_gene: TRBD2; abundance: many; v_gene: TRBV10-2; j_gene: TRBJ2-5; CDR3nt: TGCGCCAGCAGTCAGGGACTAGCGGGGGGGCTAGAGACCCAGTACTTC; CDR3aa: CASSQGLAGGLETQYF
d_gene: NA; abundance: NA; v_gene: TRBV20-1; j_gene: TRBJ1-6; CDR3nt: TGCAGTGCTAGAGTTGACGGTCTATCGGCTTCACCGCTCCACTTT; CDR3aa: CSARVDGLSASPLHF
d_gene: NA; abundance: NA; v_gene: TRBV19; j_gene: TRBJ2-2; CDR3nt: TGTGCCAGTTGGGGGGGCCTGGACACCGGGGAGCTGTTTTTT; CDR3aa: CASWGGLDTGELFF
d_gene: NA; abundance: NA; v_gene: TRBV29-1; j_gene: TRBJ2-3; CDR3nt: TGCAGCGTTGGGAGAGCGGAGTCAGATACGCAGTATTTT; CDR3aa: CSVGRAESDTQYF
d_gene: NA; abundance: NA; v_gene: TRBV20-1; j_gene: TRBJ1-5; CDR3nt: TGCAGTGTTAGGTCGGACCCGTTGCCCCAGCATTTT; CDR3aa: CSVRSDPLPQHF
d_gene: NA; abundance: NA; v_gene: TRBV20-1; j_gene: TRBJ2-1; CDR3nt: TGCAGTGCTAGGGCCAGCTTGGGTGAGTCCTACAATGAGCAGTTCTTC; CDR3aa: CSARASLGESYNEQFF
d_gene: NA; abundance: many; v_gene: TRBV25-1; j_gene: TRBJ2-7; CDR3nt: TGTGCCAGCACTCTTTCCCCCTCCTACGAGCAGTACTTC; CDR3aa: CASTLSPSYEQYF
d_gene: TRBD1; abundance: NA; v_gene: TRBV15; j_gene: TRBJ1-6; CDR3nt: TGTGCCACCAGCAGAGATCCGGGACAGGGATATTCACCCCTCCACTTT; CDR3aa: CATSRDPGQGYSPLHF
d_gene: NA; abundance: NA; v_gene: TRBV6-1; j_gene: TRBJ1-3; CDR3nt: TGTGCCGGCAGGCCCCGGAGGGGCTCTGGAAACACCATATATTTT; CDR3aa: CAGRPRRGSGNTIYF
d_gene: NA; abundance: many; v_gene: TRBV15; j_gene: TRBJ2-7; CDR3nt: TGTGCCACCAGCAGAGATCGTGTGGGGGCCCCCTACGAGCAGTACTTC; CDR3aa: CATSRDRVGAPYEQYF